This TCR beta chain was sequenced in a study of cytomegalovirus exposure and HLA in healthy donors. The PCR contained 60 Vbeta and 13 Jbeta primers. The repertoire was sequenced with immunoSEQ multiplex PCR; TCRdb's copy has only in-frame clones and lacks some. The table shows roughly 110,000 clones, with around three quarters occurring only once. Trimming took 7 bases from V and 3 from J, leaving 16 bases between them. CDR3 length: 14 residues. Germline values: CDR1 MNHEY, CDR2 SVGAGI. As for this clone: Antigen unknown.

The study's findings and limits: With further analysis later on, most CMV-associated TCR beta chains appeared HLA-restricted. The likely origin of a cluster of highly shared sequence variants was a sequencing artifact.

This clonotype originated in a woman aged 18-30 years in good health and CMV-seropositive. V is TRBV6-5 and J is TRBJ2-7, with D tentatively TRBD1 (5 bases). The sample taken for sequencing was PBMCs. CDR3 sequence reads: CASNYQGRGYEQYF. CDR3 coding DNA: TGTGCCAGCAATTATCAGGGAAGGGGCTACGAGCAGTACTTC.